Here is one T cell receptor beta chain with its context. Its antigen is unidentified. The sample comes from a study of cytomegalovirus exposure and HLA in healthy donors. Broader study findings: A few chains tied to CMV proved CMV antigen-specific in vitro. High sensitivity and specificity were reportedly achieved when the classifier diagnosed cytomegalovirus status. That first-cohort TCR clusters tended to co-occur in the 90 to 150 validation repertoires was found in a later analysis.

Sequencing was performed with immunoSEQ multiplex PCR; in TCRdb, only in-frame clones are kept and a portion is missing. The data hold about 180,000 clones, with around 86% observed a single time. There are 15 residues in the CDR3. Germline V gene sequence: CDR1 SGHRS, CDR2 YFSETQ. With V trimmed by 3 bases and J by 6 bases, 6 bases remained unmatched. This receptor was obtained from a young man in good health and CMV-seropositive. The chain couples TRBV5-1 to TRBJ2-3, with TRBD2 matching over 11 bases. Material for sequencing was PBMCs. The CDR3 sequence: CASSSLAGGIDTQYF. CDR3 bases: TGCGCCAGCAGCTCCCTAGCGGGGGGTATCGATACGCAGTATTTT.